This TCR beta chain originates from a study of response to subunit inactivated influenza vaccine. General study points: It was suggested by the authors that few new T cells are recruited by each seasonal influenza vaccination.

Turning to this clonotype: Its antigen is as yet unknown.

V was pared by 0 bases and J by 2 bases, with 6 bases of the junction left unmatched. Germline V gene data show CDR1 as SGHKS and CDR2 as YYEKEE (reference sequence). CDR3 size: 17 residues. TCRdb used MiXCR to reprocess the RT-PCR reads, holding one entry per CDR3 protein. The sample gives 450,000 to 550,000 distinct CDR3 sequences, about 25% of which show up once; less than 2.5% is in the top ten. The sample in question was CD4+ T cells sorted from PBMCs, obtained around 5 days after vaccination. V is TRBV5-5 and J is TRBJ2-2; 8 bases map to TRBD1. This TCR derives from a man aged 50-59 years who received an inactivated influenza vaccine. CDR3 protein: CASSLATGGPNTGELFF. Written as DNA, the CDR3 is TGTGCCAGCAGCTTGGCTACAGGGGGACCAAACACCGGGGAGCTGTTTTTT.